The 22 T cell receptor beta chains listed next were all sequenced from one sample in a study of cytomegalovirus exposure and HLA in healthy donors. 13 Jbeta primers and 60 Vbeta primers were used for the PCR. Clones were sequenced by immunoSEQ multiplex PCR, and TCRdb holds only the in-frame ones, with some missing. The sample holds around 78,000 clones, about 81% seen once. The sequenced sample was PBMCs. These receptors came from a woman aged 50 to 65 in good health and CMV-seronegative.

This clone was observed a few times. The chain uses TRBV9 and TRBJ1-1, with D possibly matching TRBD1 (6 bases). Between the trimmed V and J ends, which lost 4 bases and 2 bases, there was a span of 15 bases. CDR3 length: 15 amino acids. Germline V CDR1 and CDR2: SGDLS, YYNGEE. The CDR3 DNA is TGTGCCAGCAGCCCACAGAACAGGGTTAACACTGAAGCTTTCTTT. Its protein is CASSPQNRVNTEAFF.

The V and J genes are TRBV28 and TRBJ2-3; no clear D. Trimming stripped 4 bases from V and 2 bases from J, with 4 bases between. Germline assignment: CDR1 MDHEN and CDR2 SYDVKM. There are 12 residues in the CDR3. The CDR3 here is CASSSYTDTQYF. Here the CDR3 DNA reads TGTGCCAGCAGTTCTTACACAGATACGCAGTATTTT. The full variable domain, with the rest looked up from reference TRBV28 and TRBJ2-3, is DVKVTQSSRYLVKRTGEKVFLECVQDMDHENMFWYRQDPGLGLRLIYFSYDVKMKEKGDIPEGYSVSREKKERFSLILESASTNQTSMYLCASSSYTDTQYFGPGTRLTVL.

This chain joins TRBV10-3 and TRBJ1-2, with a weak D call TRBD1 (6 bases). V dropped 3 bases and J dropped 1 base, with 9 bases sitting between them. Germline assignment: CDR1 ENHRY and CDR2 SYGVKD. The CDR3 has 14 amino acids. CDR3 coding DNA: TGTGCCATCAGTGATGGGGGCAATAACTATGGCTACACCTTC. It translates to CAISDGGNNYGYTF.

This clone was seen only a few times. V gene TRBV9 combines with J gene TRBJ1-1, with D maybe TRBD1 (6 bases). CDR3 length equals 13 residues. Per germline, CDR1 SGDLS and CDR2 YYNGEE. Trimming left V 2 bases short and J 5 bases short, with 10 bases between. CDR3 loop: CASSVDRSTEAFF. For the CDR3, the DNA is TGTGCCAGCAGCGTTGACAGGTCTACTGAAGCTTTCTTT.

This rearrangement joins TRBV2 to TRBJ2-1; 8 bases map to TRBD2. Trimming cost V 4 bases and J 7 bases; bases outside gene matches: 9. This CDR3 is built from 15 residues. Germline loops: CDR1 SNHLY, CDR2 FYNNEI. CDR3 sequence reads: CASSGALGGANEQFF. The CDR3 DNA is TGTGCCAGCAGTGGGGCCCTCGGGGGGGCGAATGAGCAGTTCTTC.

The rearrangement links TRBV6-4 to TRBJ2-2; the D gene is possibly TRBD1 (6 bases). Germline values: CDR1 MRHNA, CDR2 SNTAGT. V was trimmed by 8 bases and J by 1 base, leaving 11 bases between them. The CDR3 is 14 residues long. CDR3 in amino acids: CASGLDRNTGELFF. The CDR3 bases are TGTGCCAGCGGGTTGGACAGGAACACCGGGGAGCTGTTTTTT.

V and J are TRBV6-1 and TRBJ2-3; TRBD1 agrees at 7 bases. The CDR3 spans 15 residues. Germline loops: CDR1 MNHNS, CDR2 SASEGT. With 3 bases clipped from V and 2 bases from J, the junction kept 5 bases outside the gene matches. CDR3 loop: CASSEGQGVTDTQYF. CDR3 bases: TGTGCCAGCAGTGAGGGTCAGGGGGTCACAGATACGCAGTATTTT.

The CDR3 protein is CAWSEEGGPRSPLHF. CDR3 nucleotide sequence: TGTGCCTGGAGTGAGGAGGGAGGGCCAAGATCACCCCTCCACTTT. The chain recombines TRBV30 with TRBJ1-6, with unresolved D. CDR3 length: 15 amino acids. Trimming removed 1 base from V and 10 bases from J, with 17 bases in between. Per the germline V gene, CDR1 is GTSNPN and CDR2 is SVGIG (reference sequence). Combining the CDR3 with reference TRBV30 and TRBJ1-6 gives the whole variable domain SQTIHQWPATLVQPVGSPLSLECTVEGTSNPNLYWYRQAAGRGLQLLFYSVGIGQISSEVPQNLSASRPQDRQFILSSKKLLLSDSGFYLCAWSEEGGPRSPLHFGNGTRLTVT.

The CDR3 region has the DNA TGTGCCAGCTCACCCCAGGGCTCCTACGAGCAGTACTTC. It encodes CASSPQGSYEQYF. V and J are TRBV18 and TRBJ2-7, with a possible D match to TRBD1 (5 bases). Germline-derived CDR1 and CDR2 are KGHSH and LQKENI. With 3 bases removed from V and 0 bases from J, the gap between germline ends came to 6 bases. There are 13 residues in the CDR3.

The CDR3 DNA reads as TGTGCCAGCAGTTTAATGGTCGGGGAGACCCAGTACTTC. Translation gives CASSLMVGETQYF. This sequence joins TRBV27 and TRBJ2-5, with D unclear. This CDR3 has 13 residues. The germline V and J ends were trimmed by 2 bases and 5 bases, with 9 bases remaining between them. The germline gives CDR1 MNHEY, CDR2 SMNVEV (reference sequence).

The chain employs TRBV28 and TRBJ2-3; D possibly corresponds to TRBD1 (5 bases). The V end was cut by 4 bases, the J end by 12 bases, with 17 bases between. CDR1 is MDHEN, CDR2 SYDVKM, per germline. This CDR3 region has 13 residues. The CDR3 DNA is TGTGCCAGCAGTTCGCGTCCGGACACCTCACAGTATTTT. Translated, it gives CASSSRPDTSQYF.

In its sample, this clone was seen once. The CDR3 DNA is TGTGCCAGCAGCCTCTCTGCCATTTTAGGGGACACTGAAGCTTTCTTT. Translated, it gives CASSLSAILGDTEAFF. The rearrangement links TRBV27 to TRBJ1-1; TRBD1 might be the D (5 bases). CDR1 and CDR2 from the germline V gene are MNHEY and SMNVEV (reference sequence). V dropped 6 bases and J dropped 3 bases, with 20 bases sitting between them. This CDR3 comprises 16 residues.

In this sample, this clone turned up a few times. J is TRBJ2-7 and V is TRBV19; TRBD1 agrees at 7 bases. With V trimmed by 10 bases and J by 1 base, 7 bases remained unmatched. The CDR3 contains 13 residues. Per germline, CDR1 LNHDA and CDR2 SQIVND (reference sequence). The DNA of the CDR3 is TGTGCCATCGGGGACAGCCGATCCTACGAGCAGTACTTC. As protein: CAIGDSRSYEQYF.

This sequence joins TRBV9 and TRBJ2-7; D possibly corresponds to TRBD2 (6 bases). The CDR3 length is 12 residues. Per the germline V gene, CDR1 is SGDLS and CDR2 is YYNGEE. Trimming removed 10 bases at V and 2 bases at J, with 13 bases between. The CDR3 here is CAASGGTYEQYV. CDR3 in DNA: TGTGCCGCGTCCGGGGGTACCTACGAGCAGTACGTC.

This chain joins TRBV15 and TRBJ2-3; 12 bases line up with TRBD2. V shed 1 base, J shed 0 bases, and the junction held 2 bases outside the gene matches. This CDR3 has 17 amino acids. CDR1 is LNHNV and CDR2 is YYDKDF in the germline V gene (reference sequence). CDR3 in amino acids: CATSRGTSGGSTDTQYF. CDR3 in DNA: TGTGCCACCAGCAGAGGAACTAGCGGGGGGAGCACAGATACGCAGTATTTT.

This chain uses TRBV2 with TRBJ1-6; possible D gene TRBD1, 6 bases. Trimming took 4 bases from V and 6 from J, leaving 10 bases between them. The CDR3 length is 14 residues. CDR1 SNHLY and CDR2 FYNNEI come from the germline V gene. Here the CDR3 reads CASSVDRVNSPLHF. Written as DNA, the CDR3 is TGTGCCAGCAGTGTGGACAGAGTTAATTCACCCCTCCACTTT.

The genes are TRBV14 and TRBJ2-3; 9 nucleotides line up with TRBD2. Trimming cost V 4 bases and J 7 bases; bases outside gene matches: 9. Per germline, CDR1 SGHDN and CDR2 FVKESK. This CDR3 is 15 amino acids long. CDR3 loop: CASSPTAGGSNTQYF. Here the CDR3 DNA reads TGTGCCAGCAGCCCCACAGCGGGGGGATCTAATACGCAGTATTTT.

This clone was recorded once. The chain employs TRBV28 and TRBJ1-1; 12 nucleotides line up with TRBD1. CDR3 length: 13 residues. Germline values: CDR1 MDHEN, CDR2 SYDVKM. The V segment lost 10 bases and the J segment 7 bases; nucleotides outside the gene matches: 7. CDR3 protein: CATAGQGAIEAFF. The CDR3 region has the DNA TGTGCCACCGCGGGACAGGGGGCAATTGAAGCTTTCTTT.

The chain recombines TRBV11-1 with TRBJ2-1; 15 nucleotides agree with TRBD2. CDR3 size: 16 residues. The V gene end was trimmed by 3 bases and the J gene end by 8 bases; junction bases not matched to a gene: 5. Germline V gene sequence: CDR1 SGHAT, CDR2 FQDESV (reference sequence). The CDR3 loop reads CASSFSGTSGRYEQFF. The CDR3, as DNA: TGTGCCAGCAGCTTTTCCGGGACTAGCGGGAGGTATGAGCAGTTCTTC.

The chain is built from TRBV12-5 and TRBJ1-2; D may be TRBD1 (6 bases). Per the germline V gene, CDR1 is LGHNT and CDR2 is FRNRAP. V was clipped by 3 bases and J by 0 bases, with 20 bases between them. The CDR3 loop spans 18 amino acids. CDR3 DNA: TGTGCTAGTGGTTTCCACCTCAGGGGATCCCGAGCTAACTATGGCTACACCTTC. It encodes CASGFHLRGSRANYGYTF.

This chain's CDR3 is CASRTGGIDEKLFF. The DNA of the CDR3 is TGTGCCAGCAGGACAGGGGGCATCGATGAAAAACTGTTTTTT. The rearrangement links TRBV6-1 to TRBJ1-4; 10 positions match TRBD1. The CDR3 loop spans 14 amino acids. Germline lookup yields CDR1 MNHNS and CDR2 SASEGT. Germline trimming cut 6 bases from V and 6 bases from J; bases unmatched to any gene: 4.

With respect to this clone: The junction differs from germline at one of its ends, possibly a read error. This chain's CDR3 is CATTEQGKVYGHTF. As DNA, the CDR3 is TGTGCCACCACAGAACAGGGAAAAGTTTATGGCCACACCTTC. The rearrangement uses TRBV19 and TRBJ1-2, with a weak D call TRBD1 (6 bases). The V gene's germline CDR1 is LNHDA and CDR2 SQIVND (reference sequence). This CDR3 has 14 residues.